The present T cell receptor beta chain was sequenced within a study of blood T cell repertoires in COVID-19. At the level of the study: T cells, B-cell-depleted T cells, or PBMCs provided the cDNA or gDNA that served as material.

CDR1 and CDR2 from the germline V gene are LNHDA and SQIVND (reference sequence). This CDR3 has 13 residues. Trimming cost V 0 bases and J 5 bases, with 7 bases left between them. Under the authors' procedure: Estimates of nucleated cell counts were drawn from the amplification of reference gene primers. Assay: immunoSEQ multiplex PCR; the TCRdb copy retains only in-frame clones and omits some. V and J calls and clone size come straight from that table; D and trimming were deduced from the DNA. Of around 100,000 clones listed, around 90% were seen once; the top ten hold approximately 2.9%. Sequenced sample: peripheral blood. The TCR sequence derives from a man in his fifties with active or convalescent COVID-19. This chain joins TRBV19 and TRBJ2-5; D is uncertain. As DNA, the CDR3 is TGTGCCAGTAGTATAGACCCTTCGGAGACCCAGTACTTC. Its translation is CASSIDPSETQYF.